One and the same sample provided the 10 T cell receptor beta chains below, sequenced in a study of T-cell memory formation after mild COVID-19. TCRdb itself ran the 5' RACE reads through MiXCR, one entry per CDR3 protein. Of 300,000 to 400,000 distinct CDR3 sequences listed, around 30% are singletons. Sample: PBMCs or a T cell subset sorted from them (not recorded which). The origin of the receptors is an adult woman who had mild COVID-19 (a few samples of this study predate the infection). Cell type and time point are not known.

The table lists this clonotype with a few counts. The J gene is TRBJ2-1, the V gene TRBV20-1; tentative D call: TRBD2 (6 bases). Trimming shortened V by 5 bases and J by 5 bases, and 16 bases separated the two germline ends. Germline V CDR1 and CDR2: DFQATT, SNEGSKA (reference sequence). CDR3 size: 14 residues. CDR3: CSAAPLAGHNEQFF. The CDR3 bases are TGCAGTGCTGCCCCTCTCGCGGGGCACAATGAGCAGTTCTTC.

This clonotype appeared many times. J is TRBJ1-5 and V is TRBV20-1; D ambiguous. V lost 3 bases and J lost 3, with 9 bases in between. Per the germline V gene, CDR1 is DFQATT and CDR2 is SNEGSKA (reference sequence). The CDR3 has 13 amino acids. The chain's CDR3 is CSASVVINQPQHF. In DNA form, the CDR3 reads TGCAGTGCTAGTGTCGTTATCAATCAGCCCCAGCATTTT.

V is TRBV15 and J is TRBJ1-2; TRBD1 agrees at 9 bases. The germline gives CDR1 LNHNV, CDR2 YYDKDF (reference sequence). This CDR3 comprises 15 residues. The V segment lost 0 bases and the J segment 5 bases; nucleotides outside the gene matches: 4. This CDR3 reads CATSRDRDRVYGYTF. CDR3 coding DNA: TGTGCCACCAGCAGAGATAGGGACAGGGTGTATGGCTACACCTTC.

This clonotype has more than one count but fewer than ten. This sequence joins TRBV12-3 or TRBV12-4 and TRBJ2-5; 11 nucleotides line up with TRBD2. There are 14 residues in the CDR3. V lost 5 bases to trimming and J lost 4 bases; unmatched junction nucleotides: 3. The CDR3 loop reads CASSPGLAAETQYF. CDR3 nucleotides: TGTGCCAGCAGTCCGGGACTAGCGGCAGAGACCCAGTACTTC.

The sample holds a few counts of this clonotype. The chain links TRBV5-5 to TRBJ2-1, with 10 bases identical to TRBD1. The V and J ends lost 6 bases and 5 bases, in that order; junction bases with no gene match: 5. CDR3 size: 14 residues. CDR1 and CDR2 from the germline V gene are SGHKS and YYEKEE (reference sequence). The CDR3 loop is CASIRGQGNNEQFF. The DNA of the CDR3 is TGTGCCAGCATCCGGGGACAGGGGAACAATGAGCAGTTCTTC.

CDR3 DNA: TGTGCCTGGAGCTTTCAGCTAGAAGCTAACTATGGCTACACCTTC. It specifies CAWSFQLEANYGYTF. The genes are TRBV30 and TRBJ1-2; D is unresolved. Trimming took 3 bases from V and 0 from J, leaving 14 bases between them. Germline values: CDR1 GTSNPN, CDR2 SVGIG (reference sequence). The CDR3 length is 15 residues. The entire variable domain, with the rest obtained from reference TRBV30 and TRBJ1-2, is as follows: SQTIHQWPATLVQPVGSPLSLECTVEGTSNPNLYWYRQAAGRGLQLLFYSVGIGQISSEVPQNLSASRPQDRQFILSSKKLLLSDSGFYLCAWSFQLEANYGYTFGSGTRLTVV.

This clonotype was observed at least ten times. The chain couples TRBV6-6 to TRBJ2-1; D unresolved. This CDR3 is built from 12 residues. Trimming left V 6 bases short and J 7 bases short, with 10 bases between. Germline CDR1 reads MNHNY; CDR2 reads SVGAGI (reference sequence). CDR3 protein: CASSRLGNEQFF. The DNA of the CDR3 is TGTGCCAGCAGCCGACTGGGGAATGAGCAGTTCTTC.

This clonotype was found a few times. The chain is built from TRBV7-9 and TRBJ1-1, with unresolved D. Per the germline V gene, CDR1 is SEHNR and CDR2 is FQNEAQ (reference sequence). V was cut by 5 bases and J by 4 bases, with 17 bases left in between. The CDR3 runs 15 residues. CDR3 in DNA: TGTGCCAGCAGCCCTCCTCTGGGGTTGGGCACTGAAGCTTTCTTT. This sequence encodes CASSPPLGLGTEAFF. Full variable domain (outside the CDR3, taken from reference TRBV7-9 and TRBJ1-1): DTGVSQNPRHKITKRGQNVTFRCDPISEHNRLYWYRQTLGQGPEFLTYFQNEAQLEKSRLLSDRFSAERPKGSFSTLEIQRTEQGDSAMYLCASSPPLGLGTEAFFGQGTRLTVV.

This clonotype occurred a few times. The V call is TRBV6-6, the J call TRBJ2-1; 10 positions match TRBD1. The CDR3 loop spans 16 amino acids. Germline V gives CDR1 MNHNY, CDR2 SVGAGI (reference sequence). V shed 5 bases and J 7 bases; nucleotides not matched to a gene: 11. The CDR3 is CASSNQDRGWGNEQFF. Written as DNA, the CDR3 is TGTGCCAGCAGTAACCAGGACAGGGGGTGGGGGAATGAGCAGTTCTTC.

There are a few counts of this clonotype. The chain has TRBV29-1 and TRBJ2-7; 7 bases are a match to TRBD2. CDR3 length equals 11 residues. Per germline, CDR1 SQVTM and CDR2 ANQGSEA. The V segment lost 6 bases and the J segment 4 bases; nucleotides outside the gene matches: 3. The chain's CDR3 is CSVGLEYEQYF. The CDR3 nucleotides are TGCAGCGTAGGACTAGAGTACGAGCAGTACTTC.